One sample yielded the 27 T cell receptor beta chains listed below, sequenced in a study of blood T cells in healthy people across ages. A second PCR of 7 to 11 cycles used a sample-barcoded 5' primer and a J-beta primer mix. TCRdb recomputed calls from the 5' RACE reads with MiXCR, one row per CDR3 protein. The sample holds some 1.1 million distinct CDR3 sequences, 35% to 45% seen once. The sample consisted of blood. The source is a man aged 18 to 30 in good health.

This clonotype has at least ten counts. The V gene is TRBV10-3, the J gene TRBJ1-6; D gene uncertain. This CDR3 has 13 amino acids. The germline CDR1 and CDR2 sequences are ENHRY and SYGVKD. Trimming shortened V by 3 bases and J by 4 bases, and 4 bases separated the two germline ends. The CDR3 here is CAISDDYNSPLHF. For the CDR3, the DNA is TGTGCCATCAGTGATGATTATAATTCACCCCTCCACTTT.

The chain joins TRBV14 to TRBJ1-1; TRBD1 matches at 7 bases. The CDR3 is 14 amino acids. Looked up from germline, CDR1 is SGHDN and CDR2 is FVKESK. With V trimmed by 3 bases and J by 6 bases, 7 bases remained unmatched. This chain's CDR3 is CASSQIQGRPEAFF. The DNA of the CDR3 is TGTGCCAGCAGCCAGATACAGGGGAGACCTGAAGCTTTCTTT.

The gene calls are TRBV15 and TRBJ1-1; unclear D gene. The CDR3 covers 13 residues. Germline CDR1 reads LNHNV; CDR2 reads YYDKDF (reference sequence). Trimming shortened V by 0 bases and J by 8 bases, and 10 bases separated the two germline ends. The CDR3 DNA reads as TGTGCCACCAGCAGAGATATTACGATGGAAGCTTTCTTT. This gives the protein CATSRDITMEAFF.

This clonotype has just a few counts. The chain has TRBV10-3 and TRBJ2-1; TRBD1 agrees at 9 bases. Germline V gene lookup returns CDR1 ENHRY and CDR2 SYGVKD. After removal of 4 bases from V and 14 bases from J, the junction contained 6 bases not matched to a gene. This CDR3 is 12 amino acids long. The CDR3 reads CAISARDRVKFF. The CDR3 bases are TGTGCCATCAGTGCCCGGGACAGGGTGAAGTTCTTC.

The V and J genes are TRBV7-2 and TRBJ1-5, with D possibly TRBD1 on 6 matching bases. The CDR3 runs to 14 residues. Germline V gene data show CDR1 as SGHTA and CDR2 as FQGNSA. Trimming took off 1 base at V and 7 bases at J, with 11 bases between the two ends. The CDR3, as DNA: TGTGCCAGCAGCTTAGGGGGGGGCTGGCAGCCCCAGCATTTT. This translates into CASSLGGGWQPQHF.

The genes are TRBV7-9 and TRBJ1-1; 10 bases map to TRBD1. J lost 5 bases, V lost 1 base, and 4 bases had no gene match. The CDR3 runs 15 residues. Germline assignment: CDR1 SEHNR and CDR2 FQNEAQ (reference sequence). This CDR3 reads CASSLVGTGETEAFF. CDR3 in DNA: TGTGCCAGCAGCTTAGTGGGGACAGGGGAGACTGAAGCTTTCTTT.

The chain joins TRBV7-2 to TRBJ2-7; 8 bases agree with TRBD2. From germline, CDR1 is SGHTA and CDR2 FQGNSA. The CDR3 contains 14 residues. Trimming at V came to 5 bases and at J to 3 bases, leaving 6 bases not matched to a gene. The CDR3 region is CASSISGVRYEQYF. For the CDR3, the DNA is TGTGCCAGCAGCATTAGCGGGGTCCGCTACGAGCAGTACTTC.

This clonotype was counted ten times or more. The DNA of the CDR3 is TGTGCCAGCAGTTCCACCGGTCCCTACGAGCAGTACTTC. Translation: CASSSTGPYEQYF. The chain carries TRBV27 and TRBJ2-7; D is undetermined. Trimming left V 4 bases short and J 2 bases short, with 9 bases between. Germline values: CDR1 MNHEY, CDR2 SMNVEV (reference sequence). The CDR3 runs 13 residues.

This chain joins TRBV5-5 and TRBJ2-3; TRBD1 or TRBD2 may be the D gene (5 bases each). CDR3 size: 15 residues. Trimming pared 5 bases from V and 1 base from J, leaving 14 bases between. Germline V gene data show CDR1 as SGHKS and CDR2 as YYEKEE (reference sequence). The CDR3 loop reads CASSPTRDGTDTQYF. CDR3 DNA: TGTGCCAGCAGTCCGACACGGGACGGCACAGATACGCAGTATTTT.

The rearrangement joins TRBV2 to TRBJ2-1; 7 nucleotides align to TRBD2. Germline V gene lookup returns CDR1 SNHLY and CDR2 FYNNEI. J lost 3 bases, V lost 2 bases, and 4 bases had no gene match. CDR3 length: 15 amino acids. This CDR3 reads CASSESASGYNEQFF. CDR3 in DNA: TGTGCCAGCAGTGAATCGGCTAGCGGCTACAATGAGCAGTTCTTC.

The rearrangement joins TRBV20-1 to TRBJ2-1; 11 nucleotides line up with TRBD2. The V and J ends lost 6 bases and 4 bases, in that order; junction bases with no gene match: 5. CDR1 DFQATT and CDR2 SNEGSKA come from the germline V gene (reference sequence). This CDR3 contains 14 residues. CDR3 sequence (DNA): TGCAGTGCAGAACTAGCGGGGGTGTACAATGAGCAGTTCTTC. It translates to CSAELAGVYNEQFF.

The chain carries TRBV7-2 and TRBJ2-7; TRBD2 matches at 10 bases. The J call is in doubt because the DNA end fits TRBJ2-5 better. Germline CDR1 SGHTA, CDR2 FQGNSA. The CDR3 spans 14 residues. CDR3 DNA: TGTGCCAGCAGCCCCTGGACTAGCGGAGAGACCCAGTACTTC. It specifies CASSPWTSGETQYF.

There are many counts of this clonotype. This rearrangement joins TRBV7-9 to TRBJ2-5; 10 bases are a match to TRBD2. There are 16 residues in the CDR3. Germline assignment: CDR1 SEHNR and CDR2 FQNEAQ (reference sequence). Unmatched junction bases numbered 6, after V lost 3 bases and J lost 2 bases. The CDR3 nucleotides read TGTGCCAGCAGCTTTCTAGCGGGGGACGTACAAGAGACCCAGTACTTC. Its protein is CASSFLAGDVQETQYF.

The chain links TRBV4-3 to TRBJ2-2; 7 bases match TRBD1. V lost 0 bases and J lost 1; bases outside the gene matches: 11. The CDR3 spans 19 residues. CDR1 and CDR2 from the germline V gene are LGHNA and YSLEER. CDR3 nucleotide sequence: TGCGCCAGCAGCCAAGATGTCCGGGACAGAGAAAAGAACACCGGGGAGCTGTTTTTT. It is translated as CASSQDVRDREKNTGELFF.

The V and J genes are TRBV27 and TRBJ2-1; TRBD1 matches at 8 bases. V trimming: 2 bases; J trimming: 8 bases; junction bases outside the gene matches: 8. The CDR3 runs to 15 residues. The germline gives CDR1 MNHEY, CDR2 SMNVEV (reference sequence). The CDR3: CASSLGTGLLDEQFF. Here the CDR3 DNA reads TGTGCCAGCAGTTTAGGGACAGGCCTCCTTGATGAGCAGTTCTTC.

There are a few counts of this clonotype. The V call is TRBV27, the J call TRBJ2-1, with 11 nucleotides matching TRBD2. Trimming took 1 base from V and 9 from J; bases not matched to a gene: 11. This CDR3 contains 17 residues. In germline, CDR1 is MNHEY, CDR2 SMNVEV (reference sequence). CDR3 sequence reads: CASSLWIASGGLGEQFF. DNA of the CDR3: TGTGCCAGCAGTTTATGGATAGCTAGCGGGGGGCTGGGTGAGCAGTTCTTC.

A few counts support this clonotype. The rearrangement links TRBV29-1 to TRBJ1-5; D is unresolved. CDR1 and CDR2 from the germline V gene are SQVTM and ANQGSEA. The V gene lost 6 bases and the J gene lost 0 bases, with 12 bases spanning the gap. The CDR3 runs to 14 residues. The CDR3 protein is CSVSPQYSNQPQHF. As DNA, the CDR3 is TGCAGCGTCTCCCCTCAGTATAGCAATCAGCCCCAGCATTTT.

This clonotype occurred a few times. The rearrangement uses TRBV7-3 and TRBJ1-2, with D uncertain. CDR1 is SGHTA and CDR2 is FQGTGA in the germline V gene. The germline V and J ends were trimmed by 0 bases and 7 bases, with 6 bases remaining between them. The CDR3 runs 12 residues. CDR3 sequence: CASSLTKLGYTF. CDR3 DNA sequence: TGTGCCAGCAGCTTAACAAAACTTGGCTACACCTTC.

About this clonotype: Just one base apart from a much larger clone, this may be a read error. The chain has TRBV11-1 and TRBJ2-1; TRBD2 matches at 10 bases. Germline V lookup: CDR1 SGHAT, CDR2 FQDESV (reference sequence). The CDR3 extends over 15 amino acids. In DNA, the CDR3 is TGTACCAGCCGGATTAGCGGGGGGAACTACAATGAGCAGTTCTTC. This codes for CTSRISGGNYNEQFF.

The table lists this clonotype with many counts. This chain joins TRBV6-2 or TRBV6-3 and TRBJ2-7, with a possible D match to TRBD2 (5 bases). The CDR3 runs to 12 residues. Germline V gene lookup returns CDR1 MNHEY and CDR2 SVGEGT. The germline V and J ends were trimmed by 2 bases and 3 bases, with 5 bases remaining between them. CDR3 sequence reads: CASSYRGYEQYF. The DNA of the CDR3 is TGTGCCAGCAGTTACCGGGGCTACGAGCAGTACTTC.

The gene calls are TRBV3-1 and TRBJ1-1; unclear D gene. With 0 bases removed from V and 0 bases from J, the gap between germline ends came to 11 bases. CDR3 length: 16 residues. CDR1 LGHDT and CDR2 YNNKEL come from the germline V gene (reference sequence). Here the CDR3 DNA reads TGTGCCAGCAGCCAAGAAAGGATCAGTATGAACACTGAAGCTTTCTTT. It yields the protein CASSQERISMNTEAFF. The entire variable domain, with the rest obtained from reference TRBV3-1 and TRBJ1-1, is as follows: DTAVSQTPKYLVTQMGNDKSIKCEQNLGHDTMYWYKQDSKKFLKIMFSYNNKELIINETVPNRFSPKSPDKAHLNLHINSLELGDSAVYFCASSQERISMNTEAFFGQGTRLTVV.

The rearrangement uses TRBV4-3 and TRBJ1-2, with no clear D. The V end was cut by 0 bases, the J end by 3 bases, with 14 bases between. CDR1 and CDR2 (germline): LGHNA, YSLEER. This CDR3 is built from 16 residues. The CDR3 DNA sequence: TGCGCCAGCAGCCAAGATAGAGGGTCTAGGGACTATGGCTACACCTTC. This translates into CASSQDRGSRDYGYTF.

The chain links TRBV6-1 to TRBJ1-2, with no clear D. V dropped 1 base and J dropped 7 bases, with 22 bases sitting between them. CDR3 size: 17 residues. Germline lookup yields CDR1 MNHNS and CDR2 SASEGT. CDR3 DNA: TGTGCCAGCAGTGAAGATAGAGGGCTCTACCTCCCACTTGGCTACACCTTC. It is translated as CASSEDRGLYLPLGYTF.

This clonotype was observed a handful of times. V usage is TRBV2 and J usage is TRBJ2-3; D not resolved. CDR3 length equals 13 residues. Germline V CDR1 and CDR2: SNHLY, FYNNEI. V was shortened by 5 bases and J by 4 bases, with 10 bases between the two germline ends. The DNA of the CDR3 is TGTGCCAGCAGTTCGAACCAGGCAGATACGCAGTATTTT. The encoded protein is CASSSNQADTQYF.

V is TRBV27 and J is TRBJ1-4; 12 bases map to TRBD1. Germline trimming cut 5 bases from V and 2 bases from J; bases unmatched to any gene: 6. This CDR3 comprises 17 residues. The germline CDR1 and CDR2 sequences are MNHEY and SMNVEV (reference sequence). CDR3 amino acids: CASSPRDRGRTNEKLFF. CDR3 bases: TGTGCCAGCAGTCCTCGGGACAGGGGGCGGACTAATGAAAAACTGTTTTTT.

The V and J genes are TRBV20-1 and TRBJ2-3; a possible D gene is TRBD2 (5 bases). V lost 6 bases and J lost 1, with 14 bases in between. Germline CDR1 and CDR2: DFQATT and SNEGSKA (reference sequence). This CDR3 comprises 14 residues. In DNA, the CDR3 is TGCAGTGCAACAGCGGCGCCTCGCACAGATACGCAGTATTTT. This translates into CSATAAPRTDTQYF.

The chain carries TRBV13 and TRBJ1-4; possible D gene TRBD1, 5 bases. From germline, CDR1 is PRHDT and CDR2 FYEKMQ (reference sequence). The CDR3 is 16 residues long. Deletions cut 0 bases from V and 1 base from J, with 9 bases between. CDR3 amino acids: CASSLGQAGTNEKLFF. In nucleotides, the CDR3 is TGTGCCAGCAGCTTAGGACAGGCTGGAACTAATGAAAAACTGTTTTTT.